This T cell receptor beta chain derives from a study of human T cells and chemical hapten exposure. Note on this clonotype: Its matching antigen is unknown.

TCRdb passed the RACE reads through MiXCR, listing each CDR3 protein once. This sample has 50,000 or so distinct CDR3 sequences, with approximately 9.9% found just once. Whole-study results and caveats: Relative to controls, expanded TCRs formed significantly more large CDR3 similarity clusters.

The CDR3 is made up of 13 amino acids. V lost 0 bases to trimming and J lost 3 bases, with 6 bases between them. Germline CDR1 is SGHDT and CDR2 is YYEEEE. Time point here: patch test 3, about 24 weeks after DPC sensitization. Treatment noted: therapeutic diphenylcyclopropenone sensitization with weekly scalp DPC. The V and J genes are TRBV5-6 and TRBJ2-5; D remains ambiguous. The source is a woman aged 40 to 50 with alopecia areata. Some clones in this sample may be carry-over from other donors' samples. The sample here was whole blood, taken in connection with sensitization to the hapten diphenylcyclopropenone (DPC). The CDR3 spells CASSLAPKETQYF. The CDR3 bases are TGTGCCAGCAGCTTGGCTCCGAAAGAGACCCAGTACTTC.